The 21 T cell receptor beta chains in this list originate from one sample, sequenced in a study of shared clonotypes between healthy human individuals. The data were produced by immunoSEQ multiplex PCR, yet TCRdb's version contains in-frame clones alone and is incomplete. The sample yields over a million clones, 95% to 97% seen once. Sequencing was performed on naive CD4+ T cells sorted from blood. Specified subset: CD45RA+ positively selected. Receptors were obtained from a man under 40 in good health.

The gene calls are TRBV28 and TRBJ2-7; D unresolved. Deletions cut 10 bases from V and 3 bases from J, with 16 bases between. Germline V gene lookup returns CDR1 MDHEN and CDR2 SYDVKM. The CDR3 sequence is 13 residues long. CDR3 sequence reads: CATSLGQNYEQYF. The CDR3 DNA reads as TGTGCCACCTCGCTAGGTCAGAACTACGAGCAGTACTTC.

V is TRBV19 and J is TRBJ1-1; the match to TRBD1 covers 9 bases. Germline loops: CDR1 LNHDA, CDR2 SQIVND (reference sequence). Unmatched junction bases numbered 11, after V lost 7 bases and J lost 5 bases. This CDR3 region has 15 residues. The CDR3, as DNA: TGTGCCAGTACCAGACGCACAGGGGGCTCGACTGAAGCTTTCTTT. Amino acid sequence: CASTRRTGGSTEAFF.

A remark on this clone: The same CDR3 can be traced to other DNA sequences in this sample. The chain carries TRBV5-5 and TRBJ1-2, with 7 bases identical to TRBD1. Germline CDR1 SGHKS, CDR2 YYEKEE (reference sequence). The V and J ends lost 2 bases and 3 bases, in that order; junction bases with no gene match: 1. This CDR3 region has 13 residues. The CDR3 sequence: CASSFTGDYGYTF. Here the CDR3 DNA reads TGTGCCAGCAGCTTCACAGGGGACTATGGCTACACCTTC.

The rearrangement joins TRBV25-1 to TRBJ2-7; no definite D call. Trimming stripped 1 base from V and 6 bases from J, with 7 bases between. CDR1 and CDR2 (germline): MGHDK, SYGVNS. The length of the CDR3 is 12 residues. CDR3 amino acids: CASSELVGEQYF. The CDR3 DNA reads TGTGCCAGCAGTGAATTAGTCGGCGAGCAGTACTTC.

This chain joins TRBV5-5 and TRBJ2-7, with 7 bases fitting TRBD1. V lost 4 bases, J lost 0 bases, and 4 bases stayed unmatched. The V gene's germline CDR1 is SGHKS and CDR2 YYEKEE (reference sequence). The CDR3 has 14 residues. The chain's CDR3 is CASSLQGYSYEQYF. CDR3 in DNA: TGTGCCAGCAGCCTACAGGGGTACTCCTACGAGCAGTACTTC. The full variable domain, rest sourced from reference TRBV5-5 and TRBJ2-7, is DAGVTQSPTHLIKTRGQQVTLRCSPISGHKSVSWYQQVLGQGPQFIFQYYEKEERGRGNFPDRFSARQFPNYSSELNVNALLLGDSALYLCASSLQGYSYEQYFGPGTRLTVT.

DNA of the CDR3: TGTGCCAGCAGTTTGGGACTAGCACAAGATACGCAGTATTTT. Amino acids: CASSLGLAQDTQYF. The chain employs TRBV27 and TRBJ2-3; TRBD2 matches at 9 bases. This CDR3 has 14 amino acids. Germline V gives CDR1 MNHEY, CDR2 SMNVEV (reference sequence). V trimming: 3 bases; J trimming: 5 bases; junction bases outside the gene matches: 3.

This chain links TRBV5-3 with TRBJ1-5; TRBD1 matches at 9 bases. TRBV5-3 is placed among ORFs of uncertain function. Losses at the gene ends were 4 bases for V and 2 bases for J; bases not matched to a gene: 25. This CDR3 region has 22 residues. The CDR3 region is CARSLSSSWVTGGHFGNQPQHF. CDR3 bases: TGTGCCAGAAGCCTATCCTCCTCCTGGGTGACAGGGGGTCATTTTGGCAATCAGCCCCAGCATTTT.

The V and J genes are TRBV27 and TRBJ2-2, with D possibly TRBD2 on 6 matching bases. The CDR3 consists of 13 residues. Between the trimmed V and J ends, which lost 6 bases and 6 bases, there was a span of 11 bases. CDR1 is MNHEY, CDR2 SMNVEV, per germline (reference sequence). The CDR3 spells CASSSLASGELFF. The DNA of the CDR3 is TGTGCCAGCAGCTCACTAGCTTCCGGGGAGCTGTTTTTT.

The rearrangement uses TRBV7-9 and TRBJ2-5; unclear D gene. The tail of the sequence fits TRBJ2-7 better, so the J call may be wrong. This CDR3 spans 14 amino acids. Germline lookup yields CDR1 SEHNR and CDR2 FQNEAQ (reference sequence). Written as DNA, the CDR3 is TGTGCCAGCAGCTCTTGGAATCATCCCTACGAGCAGTACTTC. This gives the protein CASSSWNHPYEQYF.

V usage is TRBV6-5 and J usage is TRBJ1-1; D unresolved. CDR1 and CDR2 (germline): MNHEY, SVGAGI. The CDR3 consists of 14 residues. Trimming took 2 bases from V and 1 from J, leaving 8 bases between them. The CDR3 region is CASSYIPGNTEAFF. The CDR3 coding sequence is TGTGCCAGCAGTTACATCCCAGGGAACACTGAAGCTTTCTTT.

The chain employs TRBV2 and TRBJ2-7; possible D gene TRBD1, 5 bases. This CDR3 is built from 15 residues. V lost 6 bases to trimming and J lost 0 bases, with 15 bases between them. From germline, CDR1 is SNHLY and CDR2 FYNNEI. DNA of the CDR3: TGTGCCAGCAGCAAAATTACAGGCTACTCCTACGAGCAGTACTTC. It yields the protein CASSKITGYSYEQYF.

This clone is a singleton in its sample. The chain joins TRBV14 to TRBJ2-3; 11 nucleotides agree with TRBD2. CDR1 and CDR2 (germline): SGHDN, FVKESK. The CDR3 length is 18 residues. The trim removed 4 bases at V and 3 bases at J, leaving 12 bases unmatched. In nucleotides, the CDR3 is TGTGCCAGCAGCCTCAATGCACTAGCGGGAGATGGGACAGATACGCAGTATTTT. This codes for CASSLNALAGDGTDTQYF. The full variable domain, in which reference TRBV14 and TRBJ2-3 provide the parts outside the CDR3, is EAGVTQFPSHSVIEKGQTVTLRCDPISGHDNLYWYRRVMGKEIKFLLHFVKESKQDESGMPNNRFLAERTGGTYSTLKVQPAELEDSGVYFCASSLNALAGDGTDTQYFGPGTRLTVL.

The V and J genes are TRBV7-2 and TRBJ1-2; the match to TRBD1 covers 10 bases. The V segment lost 3 bases and the J segment 7 bases; nucleotides outside the gene matches: 8. The V gene's germline CDR1 is SGHTA and CDR2 FQGNSA. This CDR3 has 15 amino acids. CDR3 DNA: TGTGCCAGCAGCTTGGATAGACAGGGGGCCTCTGGCTACACCTTC. Protein product: CASSLDRQGASGYTF.

This clone was recorded once. Other DNA sequences in the same sample also yield this CDR3. This chain links TRBV5-6 with TRBJ1-5; D call uncertain. The CDR3 runs to 13 residues. V was cut by 4 bases and J by 4 bases, with 9 bases left in between. Germline V gives CDR1 SGHDT, CDR2 YYEEEE. Written as DNA, the CDR3 is TGTGCCAGCAGCCTCAGACCGAATCAGCCCCAGCATTTT. Protein sequence: CASSLRPNQPQHF.

V gene TRBV5-4 combines with J gene TRBJ2-7; the D is unclear. This CDR3 has 16 amino acids. Germline V gives CDR1 SGHNT, CDR2 YYREEE (reference sequence). V lost 4 bases and J lost 4, with 21 bases in between. CDR3 in amino acids: CASSPVVGGIRYEQYF. As DNA, the CDR3 is TGTGCCAGCAGCCCGGTTGTAGGCGGTATTAGATACGAGCAGTACTTC. Complete variable domain (other parts from reference TRBV5-4 and TRBJ2-7): ETGVTQSPTHLIKTRGQQVTLRCSSQSGHNTVSWYQQALGQGPQFIFQYYREEENGRGNFPPRFSGLQFPNYSSELNVNALELDDSALYLCASSPVVGGIRYEQYFGPGTRLTVT.

V and J are TRBV7-9 and TRBJ2-7, with 8 bases lining up with TRBD1. The CDR3 loop spans 18 amino acids. V lost 2 bases, J lost 1 base, and 13 bases stayed unmatched. Per germline, CDR1 SEHNR and CDR2 FQNEAQ (reference sequence). The CDR3 DNA is TGTGCCAGCAGCTTATCGGGCAGGGGGCGTGCGGGGTCCTACGAGCAGTACTTC. Translated: CASSLSGRGRAGSYEQYF.

The rearrangement links TRBV9 to TRBJ2-7; possible D gene TRBD1, 5 bases. Trimming removed 4 bases from V and 6 bases from J, with 14 bases in between. The CDR3 sequence is 13 residues long. Germline lookup yields CDR1 SGDLS and CDR2 YYNGEE. The chain's CDR3 is CASSQVGVGEQYF. The CDR3 bases are TGTGCCAGCAGCCAAGTAGGGGTGGGCGAGCAGTACTTC. Supplemented by reference TRBV9 and TRBJ2-7, the full variable domain reads DSGVTQTPKHLITATGQRVTLRCSPRSGDLSVYWYQQSLDQGLQFLIQYYNGEERAKGNILERFSAQQFPDLHSELNLSSLELGDSALYFCASSQVGVGEQYFGPGTRLTVT.

This sequence joins TRBV28 and TRBJ1-2; D possibly corresponds to TRBD1 (5 bases). In germline, CDR1 is MDHEN, CDR2 SYDVKM. The CDR3 length is 16 residues. V was trimmed by 1 base and J by 6 bases, leaving 18 bases between them. The CDR3 DNA reads as TGTGCCAGCAGTTTATACCCCCGAGGGGCAGAGAATGGCTACACCTTC. Amino acid sequence: CASSLYPRGAENGYTF.

The chain has TRBV5-6 and TRBJ2-2, with TRBD2 as a possible D gene (6 bases). The germline V gene encodes CDR1 SGHDT and CDR2 YYEEEE. CDR3 size: 15 residues. V lost 7 bases and J lost 4, with 17 bases in between. DNA for the CDR3: TGTGCCAGCGGCCCCGGGGGTATGGTCACCGGGGAGCTGTTTTTT. It is translated as CASGPGGMVTGELFF. Variable domain in full (rest from reference TRBV5-6 and TRBJ2-2): DAGVTQSPTHLIKTRGQQVTLRCSPKSGHDTVSWYQQALGQGPQFIFQYYEEEERQRGNFPDRFSGHQFPNYSSELNVNALLLGDSALYLCASGPGGMVTGELFFGEGSRLTVL.

The chain couples TRBV6-5 to TRBJ1-2; TRBD1 might be the D (6 bases). Trimming stripped 4 bases from V and 4 bases from J, with 10 bases between. The V gene's germline CDR1 is MNHEY and CDR2 SVGAGI. The CDR3 loop spans 13 amino acids. The DNA of the CDR3 is TGTGCCAGCAGTTTGGACAGATTCTATGGCTACACCTTC. Amino acids: CASSLDRFYGYTF.

The chain combines TRBV11-3 with TRBJ2-7; the match to TRBD1 covers 8 bases. The germline gives CDR1 SGHNT, CDR2 YENEEA. V lost 1 base, J lost 6 bases, and 5 bases stayed unmatched. The length of the CDR3 is 14 residues. In DNA, the CDR3 is TGTGCCAGCAGCTTAGGACAGGGGAGTCGCGAGCAGTACTTC. As protein: CASSLGQGSREQYF.